Here is one T cell receptor (beta chain) with its context. What it binds is not known. These data belong to a study of CXCR3-negative and CXCR3-positive naive CD8 T cells. Overall study results and limits: The study found comparably high diversity in both naive subsets and much lower diversity in memory CD8+ cells.

The authors prepared UMI-labeled TRB cDNA libraries by 5' RACE. Reprocessing the 5' RACE reads, TCRdb reports a single entry for every CDR3 protein and omits DNA. This table holds about 90,000 distinct CDR3 sequences. This CDR3 is 14 amino acids long. Germline V gives CDR1 SQVTM, CDR2 ANQGSEA. The clonotype comes from a human donor in good health. Some clones in this sample may be carry-over from other donors' samples. The chain is built from TRBV29-1 and TRBJ1-4; the D gene TCRdb calls, TRBD1, cannot be checked with no DNA. The material sequenced was naive CXCR3- CD8+ T cells from blood. The subset is: CD45RO-CCR7+CD27+CD95- naive CD8+ T cells lacking CXCR3 (TNR3-). This CDR3 reads CSAGQGVFNEKLFF.